Shown below are 24 T cell receptor beta chains from a single sample sequenced in a study of blood T cells in healthy people across ages. With a J-beta primer mix and a sample-barcoded 5' primer, a second PCR ran roughly 7 to 11 cycles. TCRdb reprocessed the 5' RACE reads via MiXCR and lists one record per CDR3 protein. The sample lists about 640,000 distinct CDR3 sequences, 58% occurring once. Sequenced: blood. The receptors shown here come from a man between 60 and 75 years old in good health.

The chain recombines TRBV12-3 or TRBV12-4 with TRBJ1-1; TRBD1 aligns across 7 bases. Losses at the gene ends were 4 bases for V and 8 bases for J; bases not matched to a gene: 13. The CDR3 length is 15 residues. CDR3 sequence reads: CASSSRGQSIREAFF. CDR3 DNA sequence: TGTGCCAGCAGTTCCCGGGGACAGTCGATCCGAGAAGCTTTCTTT.

The V and J genes are TRBV12-3 or TRBV12-4 and TRBJ2-7, with 10 bases identical to TRBD2. CDR3 length: 14 residues. V lost 5 bases to trimming and J lost 7 bases; unmatched junction nucleotides: 8. The CDR3 sequence: CASSRASGGREQYF. The CDR3 DNA reads TGTGCCAGCAGTCGGGCTAGCGGGGGCCGGGAGCAGTACTTC.

This clonotype came up a few times. The rearrangement links TRBV29-1 to TRBJ2-5; 9 nucleotides align to TRBD2. Trimming took 5 bases from V and 4 from J; bases not matched to a gene: 8. CDR3 length equals 14 residues. Germline assignment: CDR1 SQVTM and CDR2 ANQGSEA. CDR3 in amino acids: CSVPWGAGGETQYF. The CDR3 bases are TGCAGCGTTCCCTGGGGAGCGGGGGGAGAGACCCAGTACTTC.

About this clonotype itself: A junction boundary mismatches the germline segment, possibly from a read error. This chain's CDR3 is CAGSQLGTREKETQYF. CDR3 in DNA: TGTGCCGGCAGCCAATTGGGGACTAGGGAGAAAGAGACCCAGTACTTC. The chain employs TRBV3-1 and TRBJ2-5, with 8 bases that match TRBD2. Germline loops: CDR1 LGHDT, CDR2 YNNKEL (reference sequence). This CDR3 region has 16 residues.

This chain joins TRBV4-2 and TRBJ2-7; D not certain. Germline values: CDR1 LGHNA, CDR2 YNFKEQ. The CDR3 is 13 residues long. Deletions cut 1 base from V and 7 bases from J, with 11 bases between. The CDR3 region is CASSQVQPNEQYF. CDR3 DNA sequence: TGTGCCAGCAGCCAAGTACAGCCCAATGAGCAGTACTTC.

The V and J genes are TRBV20-1 and TRBJ2-7; D not resolved. The DNA end is a closer match to TRBJ2-5, so the J assignment may be wrong. Germline values: CDR1 DFQATT, CDR2 SNEGSKA (reference sequence). This CDR3 comprises 15 residues. DNA for the CDR3: TGCAGTGCTAGAGATCTGTCCCGGGTTAAGGAGACCCAGTACTTC. Translation gives CSARDLSRVKETQYF.

V is TRBV19 and J is TRBJ2-5; possible D gene TRBD2, 5 bases. CDR1 LNHDA and CDR2 SQIVND come from the germline V gene (reference sequence). The CDR3 contains 17 residues. Between the trimmed V and J ends, which lost 4 bases and 3 bases, there was a span of 21 bases. The CDR3 is CASSTGFRKGPEETQYF. In DNA, the CDR3 is TGTGCCAGTAGTACGGGATTCCGGAAAGGACCCGAAGAGACCCAGTACTTC.

This sequence joins TRBV7-6 and TRBJ2-7; D not resolved. Germline lookup yields CDR1 SGHVS and CDR2 FNYEAQ. Deletions cut 5 bases from V and 1 base from J, with 12 bases between. CDR3 length: 14 residues. The CDR3 DNA reads TGTGCCAGCAGCCCGCCCCGACCTTCCTACGAGCAGTACTTC. It specifies CASSPPRPSYEQYF.

The chain has TRBV5-1 and TRBJ1-5, with D tentatively TRBD1 (6 bases). CDR1 SGHRS and CDR2 YFSETQ come from the germline V gene. V was cut by 2 bases and J by 11 bases, with 14 bases left in between. The CDR3 is 13 residues long. CDR3 sequence (DNA): TGCGCCAGCAGCTTTGGACAGCAAGAGACCCAGCATTTT. Its protein is CASSFGQQETQHF. Combining the CDR3 with reference TRBV5-1 and TRBJ1-5 gives the whole variable domain KAGVTQTPRYLIKTRGQQVTLSCSPISGHRSVSWYQQTPGQGLQFLFEYFSETQRNKGNFPGRFSGRQFSNSRSEMNVSTLELGDSALYLCASSFGQQETQHFGDGTRLSIL.

This clonotype was counted ten times or more. The V gene is TRBV20-1, the J gene TRBJ2-7; 10 bases align to TRBD2. Germline assignment: CDR1 DFQATT and CDR2 SNEGSKA (reference sequence). V trimming: 3 bases; J trimming: 1 base; junction bases outside the gene matches: 6. This CDR3 region has 15 residues. CDR3 region: CSARGASGGSYEQYF. The CDR3 DNA reads TGCAGTGCTAGGGGGGCTAGCGGGGGATCCTACGAGCAGTACTTC.

This clonotype was counted only a few times. The chain couples TRBV28 to TRBJ1-6; 10 bases map to TRBD1. Germline V gene data show CDR1 as MDHEN and CDR2 as SYDVKM. The CDR3 is made up of 14 amino acids. V lost 4 bases and J lost 11; bases outside the gene matches: 5. CDR3 sequence: CASSWTGGWTPLHF. DNA of the CDR3: TGTGCCAGCAGTTGGACAGGGGGTTGGACACCCCTCCACTTT.

The chain carries TRBV18 and TRBJ2-6, with D unclear. Between the trimmed V and J ends, which lost 0 bases and 4 bases, there was a span of 10 bases. Germline V CDR1 and CDR2: KGHSH, LQKENI. There are 16 residues in the CDR3. DNA for the CDR3: TGTGCCAGCTCACCACCGATGGGGTACGGGGCCAACGTCCTGACTTTC. Protein sequence: CASSPPMGYGANVLTF.

The gene calls are TRBV11-2 and TRBJ2-1; a weak D match, TRBD2 (6 bases). The J call could be wrong; TRBJ2-7 is a better fit for the DNA end. The CDR3 runs 15 residues. Per the germline V gene, CDR1 is SGHAT and CDR2 is FQNNGV. CDR3 nucleotides: TGTGCCAGCAGCTCCCTTAGCGGTTCCTACAATGAGCAGTACTTC. It specifies CASSSLSGSYNEQYF.

This clonotype was picked up a small number of times. With a much larger clone just one base away, this may be a read error. The genes are TRBV9 and TRBJ2-5; TRBD2 aligns across 10 bases. V lost 1 base, J lost 11 bases, and 8 bases stayed unmatched. The CDR3 runs to 14 residues. The germline CDR1 and CDR2 sequences are SGDLS and YYNGEE. In DNA, the CDR3 is TGTGCCAGCAGCGTAAGCGGGGGGGGCAATGAGCAGTACTTC. This gives the protein CASSVSGGGNEQYF.

For this clonotype: The junction and the germline gene differ at one end; a read error may be behind it. The chain uses TRBV7-6 and TRBJ2-1; D not certain. Germline V CDR1 and CDR2: SGHVS, FNYEAQ. This CDR3 is 12 amino acids long. The CDR3 protein is CAISFIGDEQFF. In DNA, the CDR3 is TGTGCCATCAGCTTCATAGGAGATGAGCAGTTCTTC.

The V gene is TRBV27, the J gene TRBJ2-7; a possible D gene is TRBD2 (6 bases). CDR3 length: 14 amino acids. CDR1 is MNHEY and CDR2 is SMNVEV in the germline V gene (reference sequence). The V and J ends lost 5 bases and 2 bases respectively, with 13 bases between them. The CDR3 nucleotides are TGTGCCAGCAGTAAGGGCGGGGCTGCCTACGAGCAGTACTTC. Protein product: CASSKGGAAYEQYF.

This clonotype came up a few times. This chain joins TRBV6-5 and TRBJ2-7, with D unresolved. CDR3 size: 13 residues. V gave up 6 bases and J gave up 5 bases, with 14 bases separating them. Germline V gene lookup returns CDR1 MNHEY and CDR2 SVGAGI. This chain's CDR3 is CASSSNWRDEQYF. CDR3 nucleotide sequence: TGTGCCAGCAGCTCAAACTGGAGAGACGAGCAGTACTTC.

The chain is built from TRBV20-1 and TRBJ1-2; maybe TRBD1 (5 bases). The V and J ends lost 3 bases and 4 bases respectively, with 18 bases between them. This CDR3 spans 15 amino acids. From germline, CDR1 is DFQATT and CDR2 SNEGSKA (reference sequence). CDR3 DNA sequence: TGCAGTGCTAGCTCCCCAGGGCTAAACGGCTATGGCTACACCTTC. It encodes CSASSPGLNGYGYTF.

This clonotype has just a few counts. The genes are TRBV2 and TRBJ2-7; 7 nucleotides match TRBD1. V dropped 4 bases and J dropped 6; count of bases not matched to a gene: 12. Germline V lookup: CDR1 SNHLY, CDR2 FYNNEI. The CDR3 is 15 amino acids. CDR3 amino acids: CASSVFGTDTLEQYF. The DNA of the CDR3 is TGTGCCAGCAGTGTATTTGGGACAGATACCCTCGAGCAGTACTTC.

The chain employs TRBV29-1 and TRBJ2-1, with TRBD1 as a possible D gene (5 bases). Germline loops: CDR1 SQVTM, CDR2 ANQGSEA. Trimming removed 1 base from V and 10 bases from J, with 17 bases in between. There are 14 residues in the CDR3. The CDR3 spells CSVEAGPGRQEQFF. CDR3 DNA sequence: TGCAGCGTTGAAGCCGGGCCAGGGCGACAGGAGCAGTTCTTC.

This clonotype was recorded only once. The chain uses TRBV20-1 and TRBJ2-7, with TRBD2 as a possible D gene (6 bases). Trimming removed 4 bases at V and 0 bases at J, with 16 bases between. The CDR3 covers 15 residues. Germline CDR1 reads DFQATT; CDR2 reads SNEGSKA (reference sequence). The DNA of the CDR3 is TGCAGTGCTAATTTACGGGGGAAAAGCTCCTACGAGCAGTACTTC. Protein: CSANLRGKSSYEQYF.

CDR3 sequence (DNA): TGTGCCAGCAGCTCACAGGGGCAGGGGATGATTGTCGAGCAGTACTTC. This codes for CASSSQGQGMIVEQYF. The chain employs TRBV11-2 and TRBJ2-4; 7 positions agree with TRBD1. The tail of the sequence fits TRBJ2-7 better, so the J call may be wrong. Germline V lookup: CDR1 SGHAT, CDR2 FQNNGV. This CDR3 is 16 amino acids long.

This clonotype showed up just once. This rearrangement joins TRBV11-2 to TRBJ2-5, with TRBD1 matching over 11 bases. After removal of 6 bases from V and 4 bases from J, the junction contained 10 bases not matched to a gene. Germline V CDR1 and CDR2: SGHAT, FQNNGV. This CDR3 has 16 amino acids. This chain's CDR3 is CASSFNVGTGGETQYF. The DNA of the CDR3 is TGTGCCAGCAGTTTTAATGTCGGGACAGGGGGAGAGACCCAGTACTTC.

This clonotype was counted at least ten times. The rearrangement joins TRBV28 to TRBJ2-1; a weak D match, TRBD1 (5 bases). In germline, CDR1 is MDHEN, CDR2 SYDVKM. This CDR3 is built from 13 residues. The V and J ends lost 1 base and 6 bases respectively, with 7 bases between them. This CDR3 is CASSLSTANEQFF. As DNA, the CDR3 is TGTGCCAGCAGTTTATCGACAGCCAATGAGCAGTTCTTC.